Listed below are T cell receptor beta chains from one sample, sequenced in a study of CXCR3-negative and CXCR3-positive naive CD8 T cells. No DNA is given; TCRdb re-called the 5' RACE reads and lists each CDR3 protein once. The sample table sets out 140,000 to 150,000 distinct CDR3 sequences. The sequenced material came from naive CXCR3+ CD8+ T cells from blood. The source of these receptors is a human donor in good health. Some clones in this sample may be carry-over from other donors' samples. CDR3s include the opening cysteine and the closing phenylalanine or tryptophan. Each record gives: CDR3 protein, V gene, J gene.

CASREMTGVGTEAFF,TRBV7-2,TRBJ1-1
CASSEVPGTGVLNYGYTF,TRBV28,TRBJ1-2
CASSGRKTDTQYF,TRBV6-5,TRBJ2-3
CATSSLGQEAFF,TRBV15,TRBJ1-1
CSVVEPYEQYF,TRBV29-1,TRBJ2-7
CASSFTGGNYGYTF,TRBV7-9,TRBJ1-2
CATSRDSRSRTEAFF,TRBV15,TRBJ1-1
CASSVGSSPTTNNEQFF,TRBV9,TRBJ2-1
CAWSVGQGQETQYF,TRBV30,TRBJ2-5
CASSYSGGTGGELFF,TRBV6-6,TRBJ2-2
CSAGGTAGYNEQFF,TRBV20-1,TRBJ2-1
CASSQGGQALSGSTEAFF,TRBV3-1,TRBJ1-1
CASSFSTGEKGYTF,TRBV7-9,TRBJ1-2
CASSERWGETNNEQFF,TRBV7-9,TRBJ2-1
CASSQGGLAGGLSSYNEQFF,TRBV14,TRBJ2-1
CASSLIGTGVVNEQFF,TRBV5-4,TRBJ2-1
CASSSEGPRQGFEISTDTQYF,TRBV7-6,TRBJ2-3
CASTLAATSFPDTQYF,TRBV27,TRBJ2-3
CASSGTLEYEQYF,TRBV2,TRBJ2-7
CSVSDGAGELFF,TRBV29-1,TRBJ2-2
CASSEGSTDTQYF,TRBV27,TRBJ2-3
CASSTGQGVPNYGYTF,TRBV13,TRBJ1-2
CASSQDPRSYEQYF,TRBV14,TRBJ2-7
CATRSGGGAFF,TRBV15,TRBJ1-1
CASSEVGRQETQYF,TRBV2,TRBJ2-5
CASSYWGLVSGSTDTQYF,TRBV6-6,TRBJ2-3
CASSIDGEETQYF,TRBV19,TRBJ2-5
CASSPGTAGAEQYF,TRBV7-9,TRBJ2-7
CASSPSVVRTDDDWTNNEQFF,TRBV3-1,TRBJ2-1
CASTAADPLQTQYF,TRBV7-9,TRBJ2-5
CASSLGGGARYTQYF,TRBV7-2,TRBJ2-3
CSARDPGWGNTEAFF,TRBV20-1,TRBJ1-1
CASSVTGGAQPQHF,TRBV9,TRBJ1-5
CASSLEGSQPQHF,TRBV7-8,TRBJ1-5
CSARLAAAYEQYF,TRBV29-1,TRBJ2-7
CSVGALAGLDTYEQYF,TRBV29-1,TRBJ2-7
CASTPDPESYNEQFF,TRBV2,TRBJ2-1
CASRLTGIVEAFF,TRBV12-3/TRBV12-4,TRBJ1-1
CASSLARAGDTQYF,TRBV6-2/TRBV6-3,TRBJ2-3